One sample yielded the 13 T cell receptor beta chains listed below, sequenced in a study of CD4 T cell repertoires in COVID-19. Generated by immunoSEQ multiplex PCR, the TCRdb table keeps only in-frame clones and is missing some. In the table there are tens of thousands of clones, over 75% of which are singletons. Sequencing was done directly on freshly isolated, uncultured memory T cells. The specimen comprised central memory CD4+ T cells from blood, sampled before the COVID-19 pandemic. The receptors shown here come from a human donor who had COVID-19.

The V and J genes are TRBV28 and TRBJ1-1, with a tentative D call TRBD1 (6 bases). Germline V lookup: CDR1 MDHEN, CDR2 SYDVKM. V was trimmed by 2 bases and J by 1 base, leaving 14 bases between them. CDR3 length: 16 residues. In DNA form, the CDR3 reads TGTGCCAGCAGTTTACCCAGGGGAATAGGGAACACTGAAGCTTTCTTT. It codes for CASSLPRGIGNTEAFF.

CDR3: CASSFGQGNGGYTF. The CDR3 DNA reads TGTGCCAGCAGCTTCGGACAGGGGAACGGTGGCTACACCTTC. This chain connects TRBV5-6 to TRBJ1-2, with TRBD1 identical over 9 bases. V lost 2 bases, J lost 7 bases, and 6 bases stayed unmatched. Per germline, CDR1 SGHDT and CDR2 YYEEEE. CDR3 length: 14 residues.

The chain uses TRBV20-1 and TRBJ1-2, with 8 bases lining up with TRBD1. Per germline, CDR1 DFQATT and CDR2 SNEGSKA (reference sequence). There are 11 residues in the CDR3. With V trimmed by 5 bases and J by 8 bases, 4 bases remained unmatched. CDR3 nucleotide sequence: TGCAGTGCTTCGGACAGGGAGGGCTACACCTTC. As protein: CSASDREGYTF.

This chain uses TRBV13 with TRBJ1-1, with D possibly TRBD1 on 6 matching bases. The CDR3 covers 15 residues. Trimming took off 3 bases at V and 5 bases at J, with 16 bases between the two ends. Germline V lookup: CDR1 PRHDT, CDR2 FYEKMQ (reference sequence). The CDR3 is CASSFSPGAGTEAFF. The CDR3 nucleotides are TGTGCCAGCAGCTTCTCCCCAGGGGCTGGGACTGAAGCTTTCTTT. The whole variable domain, remainder taken from reference TRBV13 and TRBJ1-1, is AAGVIQSPRHLIKEKRETATLKCYPIPRHDTVYWYQQGPGQDPQFLISFYEKMQSDKGSIPDRFSAQQFSDYHSELNMSSLELGDSALYFCASSFSPGAGTEAFFGQGTRLTVV.

The gene calls are TRBV11-1 and TRBJ2-5, with 7 bases aligning to TRBD1. Germline V CDR1 and CDR2: SGHAT, FQDESV (reference sequence). Trimming removed 2 bases from V and 1 base from J; junction bases left unmatched: 10. The CDR3 consists of 17 residues. The CDR3 DNA follows: TGTGCCAGCAGCTTAAGAAGCCAGGGGGTATTCCAAGAGACCCAGTACTTC. Its translation: CASSLRSQGVFQETQYF.

The V and J genes are TRBV7-3 and TRBJ2-2; 10 bases match TRBD1. Germline V lookup: CDR1 SGHTA, CDR2 FQGTGA. CDR3 length: 14 residues. The V segment lost 6 bases and the J segment 3 bases; nucleotides outside the gene matches: 1. The CDR3 loop reads CASRGTGDTGELFF. Here the CDR3 DNA reads TGTGCCAGCAGGGGGACAGGGGACACCGGGGAGCTGTTTTTT.

CDR3 DNA: TGTGCCAGCAGTCCCGCCTTACAGGGGATGTACGAGCAGTACTTC. It is translated as CASSPALQGMYEQYF. The rearrangement uses TRBV5-5 and TRBJ2-7, with 7 bases fitting TRBD1. V shed 5 bases, J shed 4 bases, and the junction held 12 bases outside the gene matches. The CDR3 contains 15 residues. CDR1 is SGHKS, CDR2 YYEKEE, per germline (reference sequence).

This chain links TRBV5-6 with TRBJ1-1; D call uncertain. Germline CDR1 and CDR2: SGHDT and YYEEEE. The ends were cut back, 3 bases at V and 4 bases at J, with 19 bases in the middle. There are 16 residues in the CDR3. CDR3 amino acids: CASSYTKTARVTEAFF. The CDR3 DNA sequence: TGTGCCAGCAGCTATACGAAGACCGCCCGGGTCACTGAAGCTTTCTTT.

This clone was recorded a few times. The chain carries TRBV7-9 and TRBJ2-2; D possibly corresponds to TRBD2 (5 bases). Germline CDR1 reads SEHNR; CDR2 reads FQNEAQ (reference sequence). V was trimmed by 5 bases and J by 1 base, leaving 11 bases between them. This CDR3 contains 15 residues. CDR3: CASSPLGKNTGELFF. For the CDR3, the DNA is TGTGCCAGCAGCCCGCTCGGGAAGAACACCGGGGAGCTGTTTTTT.

V gene TRBV5-6 combines with J gene TRBJ1-2, with TRBD1 identical over 10 bases. The CDR3 has 16 residues. Trimming removed 4 bases from V and 4 bases from J; junction bases left unmatched: 10. Germline V gene lookup returns CDR1 SGHDT and CDR2 YYEEEE. This CDR3 reads CASSREGDRGPYGYTF. The CDR3 bases are TGTGCCAGCAGCCGCGAAGGGGACAGGGGACCCTATGGCTACACCTTC.

The rearrangement uses TRBV19 and TRBJ1-2; TRBD1 agrees at 7 bases. From germline, CDR1 is LNHDA and CDR2 SQIVND (reference sequence). The CDR3 totals 15 residues. Trimming removed 5 bases from V and 0 bases from J; junction bases left unmatched: 6. The CDR3 protein is CASSPGDSSNYGYTF. The CDR3, as DNA: TGTGCCAGTAGTCCGGGGGACAGTTCTAACTATGGCTACACCTTC.

This chain links TRBV30 with TRBJ2-1, with D tentatively TRBD2 (7 bases). V lost 2 bases and J lost 8, with 19 bases in between. Germline loops: CDR1 GTSNPN, CDR2 SVGIG (reference sequence). The CDR3 contains 15 residues. CDR3 nucleotide sequence: TGTGCCTGGAGTTGGAGGGGGAGCGGGAAATATGAGCAGTTCTTC. It specifies CAWSWRGSGKYEQFF.

The V and J genes are TRBV6-5 and TRBJ2-3; TRBD2 agrees at 9 bases. The V gene end was trimmed by 7 bases and the J gene end by 0 bases; junction bases not matched to a gene: 2. This CDR3 is built from 14 residues. Per the germline V gene, CDR1 is MNHEY and CDR2 is SVGAGI. The CDR3 protein is CASKSGGSTDTQYF. CDR3 DNA sequence: TGTGCCAGCAAGAGCGGGGGGAGCACAGATACGCAGTATTTT.